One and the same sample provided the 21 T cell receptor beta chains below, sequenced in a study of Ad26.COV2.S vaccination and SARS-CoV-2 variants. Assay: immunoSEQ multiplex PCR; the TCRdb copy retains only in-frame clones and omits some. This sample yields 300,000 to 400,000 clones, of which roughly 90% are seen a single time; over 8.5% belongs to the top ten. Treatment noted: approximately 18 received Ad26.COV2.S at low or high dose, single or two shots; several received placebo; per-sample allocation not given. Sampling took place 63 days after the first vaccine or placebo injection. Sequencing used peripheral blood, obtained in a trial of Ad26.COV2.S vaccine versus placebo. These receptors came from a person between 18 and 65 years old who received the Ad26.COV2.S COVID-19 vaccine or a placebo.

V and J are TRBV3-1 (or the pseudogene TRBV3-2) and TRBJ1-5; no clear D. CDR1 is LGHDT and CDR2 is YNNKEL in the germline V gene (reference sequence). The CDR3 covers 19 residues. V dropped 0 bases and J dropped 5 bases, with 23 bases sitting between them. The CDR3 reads CASSQDPKVRLQVDQPQHF. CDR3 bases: TGTGCCAGCAGCCAAGATCCCAAGGTAAGACTGCAGGTGGATCAGCCCCAGCATTTT.

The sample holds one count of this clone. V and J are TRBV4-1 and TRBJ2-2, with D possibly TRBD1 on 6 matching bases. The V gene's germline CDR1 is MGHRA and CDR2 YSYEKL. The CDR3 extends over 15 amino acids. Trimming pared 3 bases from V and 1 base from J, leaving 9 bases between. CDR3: CASSHGTLNTGELFF. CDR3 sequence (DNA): TGCGCCAGCAGCCACGGGACACTGAACACCGGGGAGCTGTTTTTT.

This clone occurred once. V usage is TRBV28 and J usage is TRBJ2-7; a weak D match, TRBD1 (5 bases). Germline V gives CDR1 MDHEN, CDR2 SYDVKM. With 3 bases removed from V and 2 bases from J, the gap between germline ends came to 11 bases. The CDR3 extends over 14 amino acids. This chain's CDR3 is CASSFFQGTYEQYF. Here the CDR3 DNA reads TGTGCCAGCAGTTTCTTTCAGGGAACCTACGAGCAGTACTTC.

This CDR3 reads CASSLSNWNYGYTF. CDR3 in DNA: TGTGCCAGCAGTTTAAGTAACTGGAACTATGGCTACACCTTC. The chain uses TRBV28 and TRBJ1-2; D call uncertain. The CDR3 is made up of 14 amino acids. Trimming pared 2 bases from V and 2 bases from J, leaving 9 bases between. Germline CDR1 is MDHEN and CDR2 is SYDVKM.

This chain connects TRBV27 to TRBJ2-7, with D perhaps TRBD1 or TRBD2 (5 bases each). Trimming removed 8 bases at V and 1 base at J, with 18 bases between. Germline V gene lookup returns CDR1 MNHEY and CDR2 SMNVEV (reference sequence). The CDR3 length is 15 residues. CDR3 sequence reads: CASGAVGAASYEQYF. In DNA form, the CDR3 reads TGTGCCAGCGGCGCGGTCGGGGCCGCATCCTACGAGCAGTACTTC.

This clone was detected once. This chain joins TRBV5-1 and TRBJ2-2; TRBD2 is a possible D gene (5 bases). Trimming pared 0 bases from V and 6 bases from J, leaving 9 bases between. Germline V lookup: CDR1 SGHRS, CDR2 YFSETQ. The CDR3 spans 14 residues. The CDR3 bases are TGCGCCAGCAGCTTGGCTCCGGGGTCCGGGGAGCTGTTTTTT. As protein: CASSLAPGSGELFF.

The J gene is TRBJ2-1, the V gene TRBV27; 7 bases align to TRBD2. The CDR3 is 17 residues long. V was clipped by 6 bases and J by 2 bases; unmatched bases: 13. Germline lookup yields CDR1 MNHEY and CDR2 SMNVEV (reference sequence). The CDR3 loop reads CASSPRPLADAYNEQFF. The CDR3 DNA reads TGTGCCAGCAGCCCCCGGCCCCTAGCGGATGCCTACAATGAGCAGTTCTTC.

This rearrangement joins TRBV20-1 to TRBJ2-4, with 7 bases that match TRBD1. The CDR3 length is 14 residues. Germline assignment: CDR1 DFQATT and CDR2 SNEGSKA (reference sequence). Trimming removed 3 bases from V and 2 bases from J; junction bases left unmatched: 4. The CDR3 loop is CSASTGDSKNIQYF. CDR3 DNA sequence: TGCAGTGCTAGTACAGGGGATTCCAAAAACATTCAGTACTTC.

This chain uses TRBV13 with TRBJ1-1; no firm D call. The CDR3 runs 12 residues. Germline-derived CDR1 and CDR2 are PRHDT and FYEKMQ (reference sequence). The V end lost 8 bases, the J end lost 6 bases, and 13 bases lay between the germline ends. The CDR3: CASVASGAEAFF. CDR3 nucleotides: TGTGCCAGCGTGGCCTCGGGAGCTGAAGCTTTCTTT.

The CDR3 reads CASRTGTGRAGYTF. In DNA form, the CDR3 reads TGTGCCAGCAGAACGGGGACAGGGAGGGCAGGCTACACCTTC. The chain employs TRBV6-5 and TRBJ1-2, with 9 bases fitting TRBD1. The germline V gene has CDR1 MNHEY and CDR2 SVGAGI. The CDR3 is made up of 14 amino acids. J was trimmed by 8 bases and V by 6 bases; bases with no gene match: 10.

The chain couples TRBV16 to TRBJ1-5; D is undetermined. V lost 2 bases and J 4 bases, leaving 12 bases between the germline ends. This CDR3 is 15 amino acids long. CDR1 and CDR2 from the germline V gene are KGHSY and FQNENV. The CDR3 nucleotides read TGTGCCAGCAGCCAACCCTTCAGCGGAAATCAGCCCCAGCATTTT. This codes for CASSQPFSGNQPQHF.

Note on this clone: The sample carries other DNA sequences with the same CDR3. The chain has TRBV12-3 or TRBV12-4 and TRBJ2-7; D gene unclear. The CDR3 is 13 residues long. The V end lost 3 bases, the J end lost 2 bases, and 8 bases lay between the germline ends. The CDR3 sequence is CASSLGGTYEQYF. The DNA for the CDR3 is TGTGCCAGCAGTTTGGGCGGTACCTACGAGCAGTACTTC.

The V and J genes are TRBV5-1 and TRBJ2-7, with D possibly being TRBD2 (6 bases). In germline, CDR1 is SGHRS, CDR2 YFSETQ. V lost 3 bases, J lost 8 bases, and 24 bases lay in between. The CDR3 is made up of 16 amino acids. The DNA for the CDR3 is TGCGCCAGCAGCTCATCCGTCGGGACTTTTTTTGGGCAGCAGTACTTC. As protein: CASSSSVGTFFGQQYF. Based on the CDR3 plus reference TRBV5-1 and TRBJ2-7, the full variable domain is KAGVTQTPRYLIKTRGQQVTLSCSPISGHRSVSWYQQTPGQGLQFLFEYFSETQRNKGNFPGRFSGRQFSNSRSEMNVSTLELGDSALYLCASSSSVGTFFGQQYFGPGTRLTVT.

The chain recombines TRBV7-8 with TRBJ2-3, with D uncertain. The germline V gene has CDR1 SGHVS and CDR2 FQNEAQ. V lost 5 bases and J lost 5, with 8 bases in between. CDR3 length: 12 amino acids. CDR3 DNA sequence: TGTGCCAGCAGCCCTTTCGGAGATACGCAGTATTTT. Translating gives CASSPFGDTQYF.

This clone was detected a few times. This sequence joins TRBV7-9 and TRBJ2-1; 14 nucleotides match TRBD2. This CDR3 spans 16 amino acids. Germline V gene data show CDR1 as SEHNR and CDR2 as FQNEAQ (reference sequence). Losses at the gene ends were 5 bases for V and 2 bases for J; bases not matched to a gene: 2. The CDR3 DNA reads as TGTGCCAGCAGCATGACTAGCGGGAGGGCCTACAATGAGCAGTTCTTC. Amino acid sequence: CASSMTSGRAYNEQFF.

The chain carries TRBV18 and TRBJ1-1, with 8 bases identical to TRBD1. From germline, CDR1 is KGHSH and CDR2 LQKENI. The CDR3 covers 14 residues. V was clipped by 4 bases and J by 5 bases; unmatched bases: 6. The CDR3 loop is CASSHRGASTEAFF. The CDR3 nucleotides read TGTGCCAGCTCACACAGGGGGGCCTCTACTGAAGCTTTCTTT.

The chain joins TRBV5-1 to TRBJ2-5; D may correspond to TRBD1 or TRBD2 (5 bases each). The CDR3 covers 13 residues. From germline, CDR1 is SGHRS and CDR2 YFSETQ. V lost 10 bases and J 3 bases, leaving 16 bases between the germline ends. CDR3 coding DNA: TGCGCCTCCCGGGGCCAAGCCGAAGAGACCCAGTACTTC. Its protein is CASRGQAEETQYF.

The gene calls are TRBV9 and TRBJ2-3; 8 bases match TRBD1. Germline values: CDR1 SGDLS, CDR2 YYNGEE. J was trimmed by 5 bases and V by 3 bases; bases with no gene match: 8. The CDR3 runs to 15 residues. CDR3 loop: CASSGSRGRGDTQYF. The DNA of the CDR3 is TGTGCCAGCAGCGGATCCAGGGGGCGGGGAGATACGCAGTATTTT.

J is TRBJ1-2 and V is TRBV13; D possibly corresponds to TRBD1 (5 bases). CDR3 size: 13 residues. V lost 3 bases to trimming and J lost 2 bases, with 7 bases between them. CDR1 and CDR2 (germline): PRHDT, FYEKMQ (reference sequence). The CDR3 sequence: CASSLRGNYGYTF. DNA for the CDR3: TGTGCCAGCAGCTTGAGGGGAAACTATGGCTACACCTTC.

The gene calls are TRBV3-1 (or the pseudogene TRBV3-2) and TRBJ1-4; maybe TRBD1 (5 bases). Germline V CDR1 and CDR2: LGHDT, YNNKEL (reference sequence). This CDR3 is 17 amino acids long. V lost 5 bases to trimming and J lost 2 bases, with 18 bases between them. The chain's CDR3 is CASSFATPGLTNEKLFF. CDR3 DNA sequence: TGTGCCAGCAGCTTCGCCACCCCAGGGTTGACTAATGAAAAACTGTTTTTT.

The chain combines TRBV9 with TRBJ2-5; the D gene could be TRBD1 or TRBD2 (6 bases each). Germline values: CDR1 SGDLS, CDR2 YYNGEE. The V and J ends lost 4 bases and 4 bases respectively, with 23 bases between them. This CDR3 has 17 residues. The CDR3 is CASSLSWGASWGETQYF. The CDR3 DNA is TGTGCCAGCAGCCTATCCTGGGGGGCTAGTTGGGGAGAGACCCAGTACTTC. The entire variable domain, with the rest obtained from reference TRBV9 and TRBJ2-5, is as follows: DSGVTQTPKHLITATGQRVTLRCSPRSGDLSVYWYQQSLDQGLQFLIQYYNGEERAKGNILERFSAQQFPDLHSELNLSSLELGDSALYFCASSLSWGASWGETQYFGPGTRLLVL.